One and the same sample provided the 7 T cell receptor beta chains below, sequenced in a study of post-analysis software for immune sequencing data. Overall study results and limits: The five TRBV segments detected at higher frequency in patients than in controls included TRBV5-6, TRBV5-1 and TRBV20-1.

These receptors are not linked to any known antigen. Each TCR beta cDNA library carried unique molecular identifiers. TCRdb re-derived calls from the PCR reads in MiXCR, one entry per CDR3 protein. This table holds about 820,000 distinct CDR3 sequences, roughly 58% found once. The sample was blood. These TCRs come from a girl aged 5 to 17 with multiple sclerosis.

V and J are TRBV5-1 and TRBJ2-1; the D gene is possibly TRBD1 (6 bases). The germline gives CDR1 SGHRS, CDR2 YFSETQ. Trimming shortened V by 4 bases and J by 7 bases, and 18 bases separated the two germline ends. The length of the CDR3 is 15 residues. The CDR3 is CASSPVGGAGNEQFF. The CDR3 DNA reads TGCGCCAGCAGCCCCGTTGGGGGCGCAGGTAATGAGCAGTTCTTC.

CDR3 residues: CASSLEEGRLNEQFF. The CDR3 DNA follows: TGTGCCAGCAGTCTCGAGGAGGGGAGGTTAAATGAGCAGTTCTTC. V gene TRBV12-3 or TRBV12-4 combines with J gene TRBJ2-1; tentative D call: TRBD2 (6 bases). The CDR3 has 15 residues. V lost 5 bases and J 7 bases, leaving 18 bases between the germline ends.

The V gene is TRBV6-6, the J gene TRBJ2-4; D may be TRBD1 or TRBD2 (5 bases each). The J call is uncertain, as TRBJ2-5 better fits the DNA end. Germline V gives CDR1 MNHNY, CDR2 SVGAGI (reference sequence). This CDR3 has 14 residues. CDR3 loop: CASSYSWGGETQYF. The CDR3 DNA sequence: TGTGCCAGCAGTTACTCGTGGGGCGGGGAGACCCAGTACTTC.

The table lists this clonotype with a few counts. This chain connects TRBV12-3 or TRBV12-4 to TRBJ2-3; D remains ambiguous. V was pared by 5 bases and J by 6 bases, with 15 bases between. CDR3 length equals 14 residues. The CDR3 nucleotides read TGTGCCAGCAGTAATGGCCCCGGTCGGGATACGCAGTATTTT. Translating it yields CASSNGPGRDTQYF.

This chain uses TRBV10-3 with TRBJ2-3, with D perhaps matching TRBD1 or TRBD2 (5 bases each). The V end lost 9 bases, the J end lost 5 bases, and 15 bases lay between the germline ends. The CDR3 sequence is 13 residues long. Germline V gene sequence: CDR1 ENHRY, CDR2 SYGVKD. The CDR3 bases are TGTGCCATGGGGACGGCTCACGGAGATACGCAGTATTTT. It yields the protein CAMGTAHGDTQYF.

The rearrangement joins TRBV20-1 to TRBJ2-7; no firm D call. Trimming removed 4 bases at V and 2 bases at J, with 15 bases between. Per the germline V gene, CDR1 is DFQATT and CDR2 is SNEGSKA (reference sequence). The CDR3 contains 14 residues. The CDR3 coding sequence is TGCAGTGCTACAACCGGTTTGGTACCCTACGAGCAGTACTTC. Its translation: CSATTGLVPYEQYF.

The table lists this clonotype with a few counts. This rearrangement joins TRBV5-6 to TRBJ2-3, with 8 bases lining up with TRBD1. The germline V gene has CDR1 SGHDT and CDR2 YYEEEE. The CDR3 is 13 residues long. V was clipped by 7 bases and J by 5 bases; unmatched bases: 6. The CDR3 sequence: CASGLGQEDTQYF. For the CDR3, the DNA is TGTGCCAGCGGTTTGGGACAGGAAGATACGCAGTATTTT.